In its sample, the clone carrying this TCR beta chain was seen a few times. The entry originates in a study of T-cell memory formation after mild COVID-19. Each CDR3 protein is one row after TCRdb ran MiXCR on the 5' RACE reads. There are around 210,000 distinct CDR3 sequences in the sample; over 9% occur only once, and around 3.4% lies in the top ten. This CDR3 spans 11 amino acids. Trimming left V 5 bases short and J 8 bases short, with 9 bases between. Germline V gives CDR1 SEHNR, CDR2 FQNEAQ (reference sequence). Sequenced sample: PBMCs or a T cell subset sorted from them (not recorded which). The chain recombines TRBV7-9 with TRBJ1-2; D is uncertain. This sequence originates from a young man who had mild COVID-19 (a few samples of this study predate the infection). Cell type and time point are not known. The CDR3 loop reads CASSIERGYTF. The CDR3, as DNA: TGTGCCAGCAGCATCGAGAGAGGCTACACCTTC.